These 15 T cell receptor beta chains share one sample of origin, sequenced in a study of T cell changes during pregnancy in multiple sclerosis. The protocol was immunoSEQ multiplex PCR, while the TCRdb copy is restricted to in-frame clones and leaves out a portion. Found here are fewer than 150,000 clones, 90% to 96% of them singletons; the top ten hold 0.44%. The sample here was peripheral blood, taken after pregnancy. These receptors originate from a female donor with multiple sclerosis, enrolled in a pregnancy study.

J is TRBJ1-3 and V is TRBV6-6, with D tentatively TRBD1 (6 bases). The CDR3 contains 16 residues. CDR1 and CDR2 (germline): MNHNY, SVGAGI (reference sequence). Trimming took off 2 bases at V and 0 bases at J, with 11 bases between the two ends. The CDR3: CASSYRPDSSGNTIYF. The CDR3 nucleotides read TGTGCCAGCAGTTACAGACCGGACAGCTCTGGAAACACCATATATTTT.

The rearrangement joins TRBV6-4 to TRBJ1-1; weak D call: TRBD1 (5 bases). Deletions cut 6 bases from V and 0 bases from J, with 8 bases between. Germline CDR1 reads MRHNA; CDR2 reads SNTAGT. The CDR3 has 13 amino acids. CDR3 in DNA: TGTGCCAGCAGGGCGACAGTGAACACTGAAGCTTTCTTT. This translates into CASRATVNTEAFF.

This chain joins TRBV7-2 and TRBJ2-2, with D perhaps matching TRBD1 (5 bases). The CDR3 contains 15 residues. Germline CDR1 and CDR2: SGHTA and FQGNSA. V was clipped by 4 bases and J by 6 bases, with 15 bases between them. In nucleotides, the CDR3 is TGTGCCAGCAGCTCTCGGGCCTTAGGGGCCGGGGAGCTGTTTTTT. Translating gives CASSSRALGAGELFF.

In its sample, this clone was seen once. The genes are TRBV7-9 and TRBJ2-1; 10 bases fit TRBD1. The CDR3 sequence is 14 residues long. Germline V CDR1 and CDR2: SEHNR, FQNEAQ (reference sequence). Unmatched junction bases numbered 5, after V lost 5 bases and J lost 7 bases. Here the CDR3 reads CASSIPGQGNEQFF. In DNA, the CDR3 is TGTGCCAGCAGCATTCCGGGACAGGGGAATGAGCAGTTCTTC.

The chain links TRBV15 to TRBJ2-1; D gene unclear. This CDR3 has 17 residues. V lost 1 base and J lost 3, with 16 bases in between. In germline, CDR1 is LNHNV, CDR2 YYDKDF (reference sequence). DNA for the CDR3: TGTGCCACCAGCAGAGTTGGATGGGCTACGAACTACAATGAGCAGTTCTTC. Residues: CATSRVGWATNYNEQFF.

The chain has TRBV18 and TRBJ2-1; D is possibly TRBD1 (5 bases). V was pared by 6 bases and J by 7 bases, with 13 bases between. Germline V gene sequence: CDR1 KGHSH, CDR2 LQKENI. The CDR3 is 13 amino acids. CDR3 bases: TGTGCCAGCTCCTCGGCCCCAGGGAATGAGCAGTTCTTC. This translates into CASSSAPGNEQFF. The full variable domain, its missing parts supplied by reference TRBV18 and TRBJ2-1, is NAGVMQNPRHLVRRRGQEARLRCSPMKGHSHVYWYRQLPEEGLKFMVYLQKENIIDESGMPKERFSAEFPKEGPSILRIQQVVRGDSAAYFCASSSAPGNEQFFGPGTRLTVL.

The chain uses TRBV7-9 and TRBJ2-7; TRBD2 is a possible D gene (5 bases). Germline V gene sequence: CDR1 SEHNR, CDR2 FQNEAQ (reference sequence). CDR3 size: 14 residues. V dropped 2 bases and J dropped 2 bases, with 10 bases sitting between them. CDR3 coding DNA: TGTGCCAGCAGCTTAAGGGAGCTGGCCTACGAGCAGTACTTC. It translates to CASSLRELAYEQYF.

CDR3 residues: CASSQIGATSGRSGANVLTF. The CDR3 DNA sequence: TGTGCCAGCAGCCAAATTGGCGCGACTAGCGGGAGGTCTGGGGCCAACGTCCTGACTTTC. The chain is built from TRBV4-2 and TRBJ2-6; 13 bases are shared with TRBD2. Germline loops: CDR1 LGHNA, CDR2 YNFKEQ. This CDR3 has 20 amino acids. V was pared by 2 bases and J by 1 base, with 8 bases of the junction left unmatched.

This rearrangement joins TRBV5-1 to TRBJ2-5, with 7 positions matching TRBD1. Trimming took 7 bases from V and 1 from J; bases not matched to a gene: 4. The germline V gene has CDR1 SGHRS and CDR2 YFSETQ. The CDR3 has 13 amino acids. This chain's CDR3 is CASGRDSQETQYF. As DNA, the CDR3 is TGCGCCAGCGGTCGGGACAGCCAAGAGACCCAGTACTTC.

The chain employs TRBV5-4 and TRBJ2-3, with TRBD2 identical over 8 bases. Germline V gene sequence: CDR1 SGHNT, CDR2 YYREEE (reference sequence). With V trimmed by 0 bases and J by 4 bases, 7 bases remained unmatched. The CDR3 is 16 residues long. CDR3 coding DNA: TGTGCCAGCAGCTTGGATCGCCTAGCGGGTTCAGATACGCAGTATTTT. It specifies CASSLDRLAGSDTQYF.

The genes are TRBV29-1 and TRBJ2-1; 8 positions match TRBD1. Germline loops: CDR1 SQVTM, CDR2 ANQGSEA. J was trimmed by 5 bases and V by 0 bases; bases with no gene match: 6. The CDR3 runs 15 residues. The CDR3 DNA sequence: TGCAGCGTTGAAGATCCGGGACAGGCGAACAATGAGCAGTTCTTC. It encodes CSVEDPGQANNEQFF.

The J gene is TRBJ1-5, the V gene TRBV18, with TRBD1 matching over 8 bases. CDR1 KGHSH and CDR2 LQKENI come from the germline V gene. Unmatched junction bases numbered 6, after V lost 5 bases and J lost 3 bases. The CDR3 extends over 15 amino acids. CDR3 sequence (DNA): TGTGCCAGCTCAACCGGACAGGGTTACAATCAGCCCCAGCATTTT. This codes for CASSTGQGYNQPQHF.

This chain connects TRBV7-9 to TRBJ2-1, with TRBD2 as a possible D gene (6 bases). CDR1 is SEHNR, CDR2 FQNEAQ, per germline (reference sequence). The V and J ends lost 7 bases and 8 bases respectively, with 21 bases between them. This CDR3 has 15 residues. The CDR3 DNA follows: TGTGCCAGCACCCCGGACTATAGGACATTCGATGAGCAGTTCTTC. Translated, it gives CASTPDYRTFDEQFF.

The CDR3 spells CASSLGQGMSEAFF. For the CDR3, the DNA is TGTGCCAGCAGTTTGGGACAGGGGATGTCTGAAGCTTTCTTT. The V call is TRBV27, the J call TRBJ1-1; 10 positions match TRBD1. The germline V gene has CDR1 MNHEY and CDR2 SMNVEV (reference sequence). V lost 3 bases and J lost 6; bases outside the gene matches: 4. The CDR3 sequence is 14 residues long.

This chain connects TRBV5-1 to TRBJ2-3; 13 bases match TRBD2. Germline-derived CDR1 and CDR2 are SGHRS and YFSETQ. The trim removed 6 bases at V and 1 base at J, leaving 2 bases unmatched. The CDR3 is 15 amino acids. CDR3 DNA: TGCGCCAGCACAGGACTAGCGGGGGGCACAGATACGCAGTATTTT. Protein: CASTGLAGGTDTQYF.